Listed here are 17 T cell receptor beta chains from one sample, sequenced in a study of response to subunit inactivated influenza vaccine (dated by TCRdb to the late 2010s). Library creation used RT-PCR. Data came from an Illumina HiSeq 2500. Using fastp trimming at Q25 and MiXCR clonotype assembly, TCRdb reanalyzed the public sequencing data and kept in-frame beta chains. CDR3 protein sequences are deduplicated, and each keeps its most common genes and DNA. The sample table shows 450,000 to 600,000 distinct CDR3 sequences, and 16% are seen once. The ten most abundant clones make up 3% of the sample. Sequences were derived from CD4+ T cells sorted from PBMCs, sampled around 25 months after vaccination. These receptor sequences come from a man aged 50-75 years who received an inactivated influenza vaccine. Donor details come from another sample of the same person, matched by shared clones.

CDR3: CAIRTGFSGNSSYEQYF. The CDR3 coding sequence is TGTGCCATCAGGACCGGCTTTAGCGGGAATAGCTCCTACGAGCAGTACTTC. The chain combines TRBV10-3 with TRBJ2-7, with 8 nucleotides matching TRBD2. The CDR3 totals 17 residues. Germline CDR1 ENHRY, CDR2 SYGVKD. J was trimmed by 0 bases and V by 6 bases; bases with no gene match: 13.

Ten or more counts support this clonotype. The chain joins TRBV7-2 to TRBJ2-7; 11 nucleotides align to TRBD1. Per germline, CDR1 SGHTA and CDR2 FQGNSA. V was pared by 4 bases and J by 2 bases, with 1 base of the junction left unmatched. This CDR3 is 14 amino acids long. The CDR3 DNA is TGTGCCAGCAGCTGGACAGGGGGCGCCTACGAGCAGTACTTC. It encodes CASSWTGGAYEQYF.

The chain carries TRBV6-2 or TRBV6-3 and TRBJ2-3, with TRBD2 matching 12 bases. Germline V gene lookup returns CDR1 MNHEY and CDR2 SVGEGT. This CDR3 spans 16 amino acids. Germline trimming cut 7 bases from V and 2 bases from J; bases unmatched to any gene: 7. DNA for the CDR3: TGTGCCAGCACCTGGGGACTAGCGGGCTACACAGATACGCAGTATTTT. It specifies CASTWGLAGYTDTQYF.

The chain couples TRBV5-1 to TRBJ2-1; the D is unclear. The V and J ends lost 3 bases and 8 bases respectively, with 12 bases between them. Germline CDR1 reads SGHRS; CDR2 reads YFSETQ. The CDR3 spans 13 residues. The CDR3 protein is CASSYEYLDEQFF. The CDR3 DNA reads as TGCGCCAGCAGCTATGAGTATCTGGATGAGCAGTTCTTC.

To note about this clonotype: One end of the junction fails to match germline, which may point to a read error. The chain combines TRBV6-5 with TRBJ1-6; the D is unclear. Germline loops: CDR1 MNHEY, CDR2 SVGAGI. The CDR3 totals 14 residues. CDR3 DNA: TGTGCCAGCAGTTACTCCGGGTCTAATTCACCCCTTCACTTT. Its protein is CASSYSGSNSPLHF.

The gene calls are TRBV4-2 and TRBJ2-2; 7 nucleotides align to TRBD2. The germline CDR1 and CDR2 sequences are LGHNA and YNFKEQ. The V gene end was trimmed by 4 bases and the J gene end by 6 bases; junction bases not matched to a gene: 8. CDR3 length equals 15 residues. This chain's CDR3 is CASSPRTSSSGELFF. As DNA, the CDR3 is TGTGCCAGCAGCCCCCGGACTAGTAGCTCCGGGGAGCTGTTTTTT.

This clonotype was seen once. J is TRBJ2-7 and V is TRBV5-5; possibly TRBD2 for D (5 bases). Per germline, CDR1 SGHKS and CDR2 YYEKEE (reference sequence). The CDR3 runs to 12 residues. V shed 4 bases and J shed 6 bases, with 11 bases lying between them. The DNA of the CDR3 is TGTGCCAGCAGCCGTAGACGGGGCGAGCAGTACTTC. This sequence encodes CASSRRRGEQYF.

This chain uses TRBV3-1 with TRBJ2-7; no firm D call. V lost 2 bases, J lost 6 bases, and 17 bases lay in between. This CDR3 spans 15 amino acids. Germline values: CDR1 LGHDT, CDR2 YNNKEL (reference sequence). The CDR3 reads CASSQFTQSSSEQYF. DNA of the CDR3: TGTGCCAGCAGCCAATTCACGCAATCCAGTTCCGAGCAGTACTTC.

The chain uses TRBV18 and TRBJ1-1, with D possibly matching TRBD1 (5 bases). Per the germline V gene, CDR1 is KGHSH and CDR2 is LQKENI. Trimming pared 0 bases from V and 0 bases from J, leaving 11 bases between. The CDR3 contains 16 residues. The CDR3 loop reads CASSPPMTGLNTEAFF. In DNA, the CDR3 is TGTGCCAGCTCACCACCGATGACGGGGCTGAACACTGAAGCTTTCTTT.

This clonotype has a handful of counts. This chain connects TRBV5-1 to TRBJ2-2; D gene unclear. Germline-derived CDR1 and CDR2 are SGHRS and YFSETQ. V was clipped by 6 bases and J by 6 bases, with 6 bases between them. The CDR3 covers 11 residues. CDR3 nucleotides: TGCGCCAGCACCTTCCCCGGGGAGCTGTTTTTT. This codes for CASTFPGELFF.

This clonotype was seen more than once but under ten times. V and J are TRBV29-1 and TRBJ1-1; the D is unclear. Deletions cut 3 bases from V and 3 bases from J, with 14 bases between. Germline V gives CDR1 SQVTM, CDR2 ANQGSEA. This CDR3 region has 14 residues. DNA for the CDR3: TGCAGCGTTGACTTCGGCAATCGGGACACTGAAGCTTTCTTT. It encodes CSVDFGNRDTEAFF.

In its sample, this clonotype was seen many times. The genes are TRBV3-1 and TRBJ2-7, with D maybe TRBD1 (6 bases). The CDR3 sequence is 14 residues long. Germline V gene lookup returns CDR1 LGHDT and CDR2 YNNKEL (reference sequence). V shed 0 bases and J shed 6 bases, with 12 bases lying between them. In DNA, the CDR3 is TGTGCCAGCAGCCAAGAGTGGGGGCGCGGCGAGCAGTACTTC. It translates to CASSQEWGRGEQYF.

This chain connects TRBV20-1 to TRBJ2-5; 7 nucleotides agree with TRBD1. There are 12 residues in the CDR3. CDR1 is DFQATT, CDR2 SNEGSKA, per germline (reference sequence). Unmatched junction bases numbered 5, after V lost 5 bases and J lost 5 bases. In DNA, the CDR3 is TGCAGTGCTCCGACAGGGTATGAGACCCAGTACTTC. It translates to CSAPTGYETQYF.

This clonotype was seen at least ten times. The gene calls are TRBV5-1 and TRBJ1-3; D is undetermined. CDR3 length: 13 residues. CDR1 and CDR2 (germline): SGHRS, YFSETQ. Trimming shortened V by 0 bases and J by 5 bases, and 6 bases separated the two germline ends. The CDR3 nucleotides read TGCGCCAGCAGCTTGGATTGGAGAAACACCATATATTTT. This encodes CASSLDWRNTIYF. Combining the CDR3 with reference TRBV5-1 and TRBJ1-3 gives the whole variable domain KAGVTQTPRYLIKTRGQQVTLSCSPISGHRSVSWYQQTPGQGLQFLFEYFSETQRNKGNFPGRFSGRQFSNSRSEMNVSTLELGDSALYLCASSLDWRNTIYFGEGSWLTVV.

The table lists this clonotype with a few counts. A much bigger clone sits one base away, suggesting this may be a read error. The chain recombines TRBV30 with TRBJ2-1; the D is unclear. Germline values: CDR1 GTSNPN, CDR2 SVGIG (reference sequence). V lost 3 bases, J lost 7 bases, and 10 bases lay in between. The CDR3 sequence is 12 residues long. The CDR3 DNA is TGTGCCTGGAGAGGCTGTGTTAATGAGCAGTTCTTC. Protein: CAWRGCVNEQFF.

This clonotype was found a few times. The chain carries TRBV30 and TRBJ2-7; D gene ambiguous. Between the trimmed V and J ends, which lost 7 bases and 4 bases, there was a span of 17 bases. Germline assignment: CDR1 GTSNPN and CDR2 SVGIG (reference sequence). The CDR3 is 13 residues long. CDR3 protein: CASVGATSYEQYF. CDR3 nucleotide sequence: TGTGCCTCCGTAGGAGCTACAAGTTACGAGCAGTACTTC.

The V gene is TRBV20-1, the J gene TRBJ1-5; the D is unclear. The CDR3 is 12 residues long. The germline V gene encodes CDR1 DFQATT and CDR2 SNEGSKA (reference sequence). V lost 4 bases to trimming and J lost 4 bases, with 8 bases between them. DNA for the CDR3: TGCAGTGCTACATGGGTAAATCAGCCCCAGCATTTT. Residues: CSATWVNQPQHF.